Below, 25 T cell receptor beta chains from the same sample are listed, as sequenced in a study of shared clonotypes between healthy human individuals. Measured with immunoSEQ multiplex PCR; TCRdb has only the in-frame clones, and not every one. The sample consists of 450,000 to 500,000 clones, around 80% of them appearing once. What was sequenced was PBMCs. These receptor sequences come from a woman aged 40 to 50 in good health. Some clones in this sample may be carry-over from other donors' samples.

V gene TRBV28 combines with J gene TRBJ2-3; D not certain. The germline V gene has CDR1 MDHEN and CDR2 SYDVKM. V lost 1 base and J 4 bases, leaving 3 bases between the germline ends. The CDR3 consists of 12 residues. The CDR3 DNA follows: TGTGCCAGCAGTTTATATGCAGATACGCAGTATTTT. Amino acids: CASSLYADTQYF.

This chain uses TRBV27 with TRBJ1-1; tentatively, D is TRBD1 (6 bases). CDR1 and CDR2 from the germline V gene are MNHEY and SMNVEV (reference sequence). CDR3 length equals 14 residues. Trimming cost V 5 bases and J 10 bases, with 20 bases left between them. In DNA form, the CDR3 reads TGTGCCAGCAGTCCGCTTCTCACAGGGAACGGAGCTTTCTTT. Protein product: CASSPLLTGNGAFF.

This chain joins TRBV2 and TRBJ1-2; D might be TRBD1 (5 bases). The V end lost 0 bases, the J end lost 2 bases, and 16 bases lay between the germline ends. This CDR3 is built from 17 residues. CDR1 is SNHLY, CDR2 FYNNEI, per germline. CDR3 sequence: CASSEASNGGSNYGYTF. In nucleotides, the CDR3 is TGTGCCAGCAGTGAAGCTTCAAACGGGGGATCCAACTATGGCTACACCTTC.

This clone was counted a few times. The chain has TRBV29-1 and TRBJ1-4; 7 bases agree with TRBD1. CDR3 size: 13 residues. Looked up from germline, CDR1 is SQVTM and CDR2 is ANQGSEA. V lost 5 bases to trimming and J lost 4 bases; unmatched junction nucleotides: 4. In DNA, the CDR3 is TGCAGCGTTACGGGACAGAGTAATGAAAAACTGTTTTTT. Protein: CSVTGQSNEKLFF. The full variable domain, in which reference TRBV29-1 and TRBJ1-4 provide the parts outside the CDR3, is SAVISQKPSRDICQRGTSLTIQCQVDSQVTMMFWYRQQPGQSLTLIATANQGSEATYESGFVIDKFPISRPNLTFSTLTVSNMSPEDSSIYLCSVTGQSNEKLFFGSGTQLSVL.

V and J are TRBV10-2 and TRBJ2-3; 7 bases are a match to TRBD1. CDR1 is WSHSY and CDR2 is SAAADI in the germline V gene. V lost 4 bases and J lost 0; bases outside the gene matches: 10. This CDR3 is 17 amino acids long. CDR3 amino acids: CASSGSRQGLSTDTQYF. In DNA, the CDR3 is TGCGCCAGCAGTGGGAGCCGACAGGGCCTAAGCACAGATACGCAGTATTTT.

The rearrangement uses TRBV5-1 and TRBJ2-1, with TRBD2 matching 9 bases. CDR3 length: 16 residues. Germline CDR1 is SGHRS and CDR2 is YFSETQ. J lost 7 bases, V lost 1 base, and 9 bases had no gene match. The CDR3 region is CASSLSGVAGENEQFF. The CDR3 DNA sequence: TGCGCCAGCAGCTTGAGCGGGGTAGCGGGAGAAAATGAGCAGTTCTTC.

The rearrangement links TRBV6-1 to TRBJ1-4; 7 bases agree with TRBD1. J lost 0 bases, V lost 6 bases, and 1 base had no gene match. This CDR3 region has 14 residues. Per germline, CDR1 MNHNS and CDR2 SASEGT. Here the CDR3 DNA reads TGTGCCAGCAGGACAGGGTCAACTAATGAAAAACTGTTTTTT. Amino acids: CASRTGSTNEKLFF.

CDR3 residues: CASSSDRAGELFF. CDR3 sequence (DNA): TGTGCCAGCAGCTCGGACAGGGCCGGGGAGCTGTTTTTT. The chain uses TRBV7-9 and TRBJ2-2; 8 nucleotides match TRBD1. J was trimmed by 6 bases and V by 4 bases; bases with no gene match: 1. The CDR3 contains 13 residues. CDR1 and CDR2 (germline): SEHNR, FQNEAQ (reference sequence).

V gene TRBV6-5 combines with J gene TRBJ2-3; TRBD1 agrees at 7 bases. From germline, CDR1 is MNHEY and CDR2 SVGAGI. The CDR3 runs 14 residues. V lost 2 bases and J lost 4; bases outside the gene matches: 3. DNA of the CDR3: TGTGCCAGCAGTTACGGGACAGACTCAGATACGCAGTATTTT. It is translated as CASSYGTDSDTQYF.

The rearrangement links TRBV9 to TRBJ2-1, with 7 bases aligning to TRBD2. The V segment lost 0 bases and the J segment 4 bases; nucleotides outside the gene matches: 1. There are 14 residues in the CDR3. Germline CDR1 reads SGDLS; CDR2 reads YYNGEE. DNA of the CDR3: TGTGCCAGCAGCGTAGGTAGCGGGTACAATGAGCAGTTCTTC. The encoded protein is CASSVGSGYNEQFF.

The chain carries TRBV7-2 and TRBJ2-6, with D tentatively TRBD2 (6 bases). Germline lookup yields CDR1 SGHTA and CDR2 FQGNSA. The CDR3 has 17 amino acids. Trimming shortened V by 5 bases and J by 1 base, and 15 bases separated the two germline ends. CDR3 in DNA: TGTGCCAGCAGCCCGACGGAGGGGCCATCTGGGGCCAACGTCCTGACTTTC. Translating it yields CASSPTEGPSGANVLTF.

J is TRBJ2-7 and V is TRBV29-1; D unresolved. Between the trimmed V and J ends, which lost 0 bases and 4 bases, there was a span of 7 bases. CDR1 and CDR2 from the germline V gene are SQVTM and ANQGSEA. The CDR3 is made up of 12 amino acids. The CDR3 spells CSVEDQPYEQYF. CDR3 nucleotides: TGCAGCGTTGAAGATCAACCTTACGAGCAGTACTTC.

The V and J genes are TRBV28 and TRBJ2-7; TRBD1 might be the D (6 bases). Between the trimmed V and J ends, which lost 5 bases and 1 base, there was a span of 21 bases. The CDR3 is 17 residues long. Looked up from germline, CDR1 is MDHEN and CDR2 is SYDVKM. The CDR3 protein is CASSPRLGQPRSYEQYF. In DNA, the CDR3 is TGTGCCAGCAGTCCCCGCCTCGGACAGCCGCGTTCCTACGAGCAGTACTTC.

The V and J genes are TRBV11-3 and TRBJ2-5; D may correspond to TRBD1 or TRBD2 (5 bases each). The germline gives CDR1 SGHNT, CDR2 YENEEA. V was clipped by 1 base and J by 5 bases, with 8 bases between them. The CDR3 has 13 residues. DNA for the CDR3: TGTGCCAGCAGCTTAGCCTGGGGGGAGACCCAGTACTTC. It yields the protein CASSLAWGETQYF.

The rearrangement links TRBV6-5 to TRBJ1-2; 7 bases map to TRBD1. The CDR3 covers 15 residues. The J segment lost 3 bases and the V segment lost 5 bases, leaving 9 bases of the junction unmatched. Germline lookup yields CDR1 MNHEY and CDR2 SVGAGI. The CDR3 nucleotides are TGTGCCAGCAGTCGAGGGGGCAGGGGCGACTATGGCTACACCTTC. This encodes CASSRGGRGDYGYTF.

The chain has TRBV28 and TRBJ2-5; 12 bases agree with TRBD1. CDR3 length: 15 residues. Trimming at V came to 5 bases and at J to 5 bases, leaving 6 bases not matched to a gene. Germline V lookup: CDR1 MDHEN, CDR2 SYDVKM. The CDR3 reads CASSQGGTGGETQYF. The CDR3 DNA reads as TGTGCCAGCAGTCAAGGGGGGACAGGGGGCGAGACCCAGTACTTC.

As for this clone: The germline gene is not matched at one end of the junction; a read error may be the cause. The rearrangement uses TRBV7-7 and TRBJ2-2; D is perhaps TRBD1 or TRBD2 (5 bases each). CDR3 length: 14 residues. Germline CDR1 and CDR2: SSHAT and FNYEAQ (reference sequence). CDR3: CASSSGPNTGELFF. The CDR3 region has the DNA TGTGCTAGCAGCTCGGGACCGAACACCGGGGAGCTGTTTTTT.

The genes are TRBV11-2 and TRBJ2-1, with 9 positions matching TRBD2. CDR1 and CDR2 (germline): SGHAT, FQNNGV. CDR3 length: 14 residues. With 5 bases clipped from V and 6 bases from J, the junction kept 5 bases outside the gene matches. The CDR3 sequence is CASSIAGASNEQFF. The CDR3 DNA reads TGTGCCAGCAGCATAGCGGGAGCATCCAATGAGCAGTTCTTC. Drawing the rest from reference TRBV11-2 and TRBJ2-1, the complete variable domain is EAGVAQSPRYKIIEKRQSVAFWCNPISGHATLYWYQQILGQGPKLLIQFQNNGVVDDSQLPKDRFSAERLKGVDSTLKIQPAKLEDSAVYLCASSIAGASNEQFFGPGTRLTVL.

The V gene is TRBV18, the J gene TRBJ2-1, with 9 bases that match TRBD2. J gave up 4 bases and V 2 bases, and 12 bases lay outside the gene matches. This CDR3 comprises 18 residues. Germline loops: CDR1 KGHSH, CDR2 LQKENI. The CDR3 sequence: CASSPDWGGRARYNEQFF. DNA for the CDR3: TGTGCCAGCTCACCAGATTGGGGCGGGAGGGCCCGGTACAATGAGCAGTTCTTC.

J is TRBJ2-2 and V is TRBV7-3, with a possible D match to TRBD1 (5 bases). This CDR3 comprises 17 residues. Trimming removed 2 bases from V and 0 bases from J, with 13 bases in between. Germline loops: CDR1 SGHTA, CDR2 FQGTGA. CDR3 loop: CASSLGISTANTGELFF. For the CDR3, the DNA is TGTGCCAGCAGCTTAGGTATCTCGACAGCGAACACCGGGGAGCTGTTTTTT. Complete variable domain (other parts from reference TRBV7-3 and TRBJ2-2): GAGVSQTPSNKVTEKGKYVELRCDPISGHTALYWYRQSLGQGPEFLIYFQGTGAADDSGLPNDRFFAVRPEGSVSTLKIQRTERGDSAVYLCASSLGISTANTGELFFGEGSRLTVL.

The rearrangement joins TRBV28 to TRBJ2-7, with a weak D call TRBD2 (7 bases). The CDR3 contains 11 residues. Looked up from germline, CDR1 is MDHEN and CDR2 is SYDVKM. V was trimmed by 7 bases and J by 4 bases, leaving 8 bases between them. The CDR3 nucleotides read TGTGCCAGCAAGGGGGGGTACGAGCAGTACTTC. As protein: CASKGGYEQYF.

This chain connects TRBV6-1 to TRBJ2-7, with 12 bases fitting TRBD2. The CDR3 is 15 residues long. With 6 bases clipped from V and 3 bases from J, the junction kept 6 bases outside the gene matches. Germline CDR1 MNHNS, CDR2 SASEGT. The CDR3 reads CASSPTSGSGYEQYF. As DNA, the CDR3 is TGTGCCAGCAGCCCGACTAGCGGGAGCGGCTACGAGCAGTACTTC.

The genes are TRBV5-4 and TRBJ1-1, with TRBD1 matching over 10 bases. V was clipped by 3 bases and J by 5 bases; unmatched bases: 4. Germline V gives CDR1 SGHNT, CDR2 YYREEE (reference sequence). The CDR3 extends over 14 amino acids. The CDR3 loop is CASSSWDRGTEAFF. CDR3 sequence (DNA): TGTGCCAGCAGCTCATGGGACAGGGGAACTGAAGCTTTCTTT.

V and J are TRBV18 and TRBJ2-3, with 9 bases fitting TRBD1. Germline assignment: CDR1 KGHSH and CDR2 LQKENI. V trimming: 5 bases; J trimming: 0 bases; junction bases outside the gene matches: 3. The CDR3 extends over 15 amino acids. The DNA for the CDR3 is TGTGCCAGCTCAAACAGGGGGCCCAGCACAGATACGCAGTATTTT. Protein product: CASSNRGPSTDTQYF.

This clone occurred many times. J is TRBJ2-7 and V is TRBV28; 10 bases match TRBD2. This CDR3 has 15 residues. Germline-derived CDR1 and CDR2 are MDHEN and SYDVKM. Losses at the gene ends were 8 bases for V and 2 bases for J; bases not matched to a gene: 9. DNA for the CDR3: TGTGCCAGCCGACGGCAAGCGGGAGGGACCTACGAGCAGTACTTC. Protein sequence: CASRRQAGGTYEQYF.